These T cell receptor beta chains were read from a single sample in a study of identical twins. MiXCR, run by TCRdb on the 5' RACE reads, gives a single entry per CDR3 protein. The repertoire holds about 900,000 distinct CDR3 sequences, with 9% to 15% as singletons. These data were also filed under a second study, of yellow fever vaccine responses in identical twins.

Sample: PBMCs. The receptors were gathered from a woman aged 18-29 years in good health. CDR3s include the opening cysteine and the closing phenylalanine or tryptophan. A D gene is named only where the DNA matches it firmly. Some rows mark clone size as missing; the rest say once, few, many or name a class of expanded clone.

d_call	j_call	clone_size	v_call	cdr3_nt	cdr3_aa
TRBD1	TRBJ2-5	.	TRBV7-9	TGTGCCAGCAGCCCATCGGGACAGGCGCGGGAGACCCAGTACTTC	CASSPSGQARETQYF
TRBD2	TRBJ2-7	.	TRBV6-1	TGTGCCAGCAGCCCCACTAGCGGGAGGACCTACGAGCAGTACTTC	CASSPTSGRTYEQYF
.	TRBJ2-1	.	TRBV7-2	TGTGCCAGCAGCTTAGAAGGGGCCGGGGACAATGAGCAGTTCTTC	CASSLEGAGDNEQFF
TRBD1	TRBJ2-3	few	TRBV24-1	TGTGCCACCAGTGACCATCGACAGGGTCCCACAGATACGCAGTATTTT	CATSDHRQGPTDTQYF
.	TRBJ2-7	.	TRBV12-2	TGTGCAAGTCGCTTAGGTATCCGGGGACAGGGGGCCGAAAGGGACTACGAGCAGTACTTC	CASRLGIRGQGAERDYEQYF
TRBD1	TRBJ2-3	.	TRBV6-1	TGTGCCAGCAGGGACAGGGGGGGCCTAGGAGATACGCAGTATTTT	CASRDRGGLGDTQYF
TRBD1	TRBJ2-7	.	TRBV10-3	TGTGCCATCAGTACCCAGGGGGACAGGGACTACTACGAGCAGTACTTC	CAISTQGDRDYYEQYF
.	TRBJ2-7	few	TRBV12-3/TRBV12-4	TGTGCCAGCAGTCTCGGATTCGGGCAGTACTTC	CASSLGFGQYF
.	TRBJ2-1	many	TRBV6-2/TRBV6-3	TGTGCCAGCAGTTACGTGGCAGGGGTAGGAAATGAGCAGTTCTTC	CASSYVAGVGNEQFF
.	TRBJ2-3	.	TRBV25-1	TGTGCCAGCAGTGAATTTGGCAACACGGCCGATACGCAGTATTTT	CASSEFGNTADTQYF
.	TRBJ2-2	few	TRBV13	TGTGCCAGCAGCTTAAAAGGGACCCTGGAGCTGTTTTTT	CASSLKGTLELFF
TRBD1	TRBJ1-5	few	TRBV7-9	TGTGCCAGCAGCTTCGGACAGGGGGAAGGCAATCAGCCCCAGCATTTT	CASSFGQGEGNQPQHF
.	TRBJ2-1	few	TRBV12-3/TRBV12-4	TGTGCCAGCAGTTTGGTAGAAGGGGGCAATGAGCAGTTCTTC	CASSLVEGGNEQFF
TRBD1	TRBJ2-1	.	TRBV15	TGTGCCACCAGCAGAGGGACAGGTAGTGAGCAGTTCTTC	CATSRGTGSEQFF
TRBD2	TRBJ2-5	.	TRBV20-1	TGCAGTGCTAGACGCCCTGGAAGCGGGGGCCCGGGGACCCAGTACTTC	CSARRPGSGGPGTQYF
TRBD2	TRBJ2-1	.	TRBV15	TGTGCCACCACAACAGCGGGAGATAGGTCCTACAATGAGCAGTTCTTC	CATTTAGDRSYNEQFF
.	TRBJ1-1	few	TRBV5-1	TGCGCCAGCAGCTTGGGTGCGGACCCGCCTTTCTTT	CASSLGADPPFF
TRBD1	TRBJ2-3	many	TRBV29-1	TGCAGCGTTGAGAGGACAGGGACAGATACGCAGTATTTT	CSVERTGTDTQYF
.	TRBJ1-2	.	TRBV7-9	TGTGCCAGCAGCCCGGACACGACAGGATATGGCTACACCTTC	CASSPDTTGYGYTF
.	TRBJ2-1	few	TRBV12-3/TRBV12-4	TGTGCCAGCAGCCCTAGTAACCCCCGGGGTGAGCAGTTCTTC	CASSPSNPRGEQFF
.	TRBJ2-1	.	TRBV10-1	TGCGCCAGCAGTGATGTCGGGATCTCCTACAATGAGCAGTTCTTC	CASSDVGISYNEQFF
TRBD2	TRBJ2-1	few	TRBV12-3/TRBV12-4	TGTGCCAGCTCCGGGCGAGCGGGGATGGGGAATGAGCAGTTCTTC	CASSGRAGMGNEQFF
TRBD2	TRBJ2-1	many	TRBV27	TGTGCCAGCGGGGGGGACGGAACTTACAATGAGCAGTTCTTC	CASGGDGTYNEQFF
TRBD2	TRBJ2-7	few	TRBV29-1	TGCAGCGTTGAACTAGCGGATTCCTACGAGCAGTACTTC	CSVELADSYEQYF
TRBD2	TRBJ2-3	.	TRBV15	TGTGCCACCAGCAGACTGACTAGCGGGGGTCCAGATACGCAGTATTTT	CATSRLTSGGPDTQYF
TRBD2	TRBJ2-5	.	TRBV20-1	TGCAGTGCTAGAGTGGCGGGGGGGCCCGAAGGTTTAGAGACCCAGTACTTC	CSARVAGGPEGLETQYF
.	TRBJ2-3	.	TRBV12-3/TRBV12-4	TGTGCCAGCACCCCCGACAGGACTAGCACAGATACGCAGTATTTT	CASTPDRTSTDTQYF
TRBD2	TRBJ2-5	.	TRBV25-1	TGTGCCAGCGGGGGGAGGGGACAAGAGACCCAGTACTTC	CASGGRGQETQYF
.	TRBJ2-1	.	TRBV13	TGTGCCAGCAGCACGGGGCAGACCTACAATGAGCAGTTCTTC	CASSTGQTYNEQFF
.	TRBJ2-3	.	TRBV5-1	TGCGCCAGCAGCTATACAGGCCACCTGAACACAGATACGCAGTATTTT	CASSYTGHLNTDTQYF
.	TRBJ2-2	many	TRBV29-1	TGCAGCTCTCGAGGGGGGGAGAACACCGGGGAGCTGTTTTTT	CSSRGGENTGELFF
.	TRBJ2-1	many	TRBV7-8	TGTGCCAGCAGCTCCGAAATCGCTGAGCAGTTCTTC	CASSSEIAEQFF
.	TRBJ2-3	few	TRBV7-9	TGTGCCAGCGCCCGCGGGGGACACACAGATACGCAGTATTTT	CASARGGHTDTQYF
.	TRBJ1-1	.	TRBV28	TGCGCCAGCACCTGGGCCAGGGCTGGATTCGCTGAAGCTTTCTTT	CASTWARAGFAEAFF
.	TRBJ2-3	few	TRBV7-9	TGTGCCAGCAGCTTAGCCGGCGGGCCCCACACAGATACGCAGTATTTT	CASSLAGGPHTDTQYF
.	TRBJ1-2	few	TRBV10-3	TGTGCCATCAGTGAGAACGGCCGGGAGAGCTATGGCTACACCTTC	CAISENGRESYGYTF
TRBD2	TRBJ2-2	few	TRBV12-3/TRBV12-4	TGTGCCAGCCGACTTACTAGCGGGGGTAACACCGGGGAGCTGTTTTTT	CASRLTSGGNTGELFF
.	TRBJ2-1	many	TRBV5-1	TGCGCCAGCAGTCGACAAAACAATGAGCAGTTCTTC	CASSRQNNEQFF
.	TRBJ1-4	.	TRBV20-1	TGCAGTGCAACCGACCTGTTTCGGGGTGAAAAACTGTTTTTT	CSATDLFRGEKLFF
.	TRBJ1-1	.	TRBV9	TGTGCCAGCAGCGTAGATGGGACAATGAACACTGAAGCTTTCTTT	CASSVDGTMNTEAFF
TRBD2	TRBJ2-7	few	TRBV27	TGTGCCAGCAGCTTAACCTCTAGCGGTTCCTACGAGCAGTACTTC	CASSLTSSGSYEQYF
TRBD2	TRBJ2-3	.	TRBV20-1	TGCAGTGCTATCACAGCGGGAACAGATACGCAGTATTTT	CSAITAGTDTQYF
TRBD2	TRBJ2-5	.	TRBV14	TGTGCCAGCAGCCAAGACGGAGCGGGAGGGCCACGGGAGACCCAGTACTTC	CASSQDGAGGPRETQYF
TRBD2	TRBJ2-3	.	TRBV6-1	TGTGCCAGCAGTGTTTGGGCGGGGGGGTCCTCCACAGATACGCAGTATTTT	CASSVWAGGSSTDTQYF
TRBD2	TRBJ2-1	few	TRBV6-1	TGTGCCAGCGGAAGACTAGCGGGAGGGAGGAATGAGCAGTTCTTC	CASGRLAGGRNEQFF
TRBD1	TRBJ2-2	.	TRBV2	TGTGCCAGCAGTGAAAAGGACAGGGTTCAAACCGGGGAGCTGTTTTTT	CASSEKDRVQTGELFF
.	TRBJ2-1	.	TRBV20-1	TGCAGTGCTAGAGATTTAACTACCAATTACAATGAGCAGTTCTTC	CSARDLTTNYNEQFF
TRBD2	TRBJ2-1	few	TRBV6-5	TGTGCCAGCAGTTATTATGCTAGCGGTATCTCCTACAATGAGCAGTTCTTC	CASSYYASGISYNEQFF
.	TRBJ2-1	few	TRBV5-1	TGCGCCAGCAGCACCTATAGAAATGAGCAGTTCTTC	CASSTYRNEQFF